The 21 T cell receptor beta chains below were found in one sample sequenced in a study of patients and donors after allogeneic stem cell transplantation (TCRdb year 2020). Libraries came from RT-PCR. The instrument was a NextSeq 550. TCRdb reprocessed the public reads (quality trimming at Q25 with fastp, clone calling with MiXCR) and kept in-frame beta chains. Entries that share a CDR3 protein sequence are merged under the most common genes and DNA. Within this sample are more than 850,000 distinct CDR3 sequences, with more than 15% of them counted one time only. The ten largest clones capture 5.5% to 6.5% of the sample. Sequencing input: blood, either unsorted or a sorted T cell fraction (not recorded which). These receptors originate from a human donor who was either an allogeneic HSCT recipient or a stem cell or donor lymphocyte infusion donor (not recorded which). It is not recorded whose cells these are; they may come from a transplant donor.

The chain joins TRBV2 to TRBJ1-1; D unresolved. CDR3 length equals 15 residues. The V gene's germline CDR1 is SNHLY and CDR2 FYNNEI. V shed 1 base and J shed 3 bases, with 12 bases lying between them. The CDR3 DNA reads as TGTGCCAGCAGTGAAGATCCGGGATCGTACACTGAAGCTTTCTTT. Translation: CASSEDPGSYTEAFF.

This clonotype was seen a few times. The chain carries TRBV2 and TRBJ2-1, with D perhaps matching TRBD2 (6 bases). Germline V lookup: CDR1 SNHLY, CDR2 FYNNEI. There are 12 residues in the CDR3. Trimming left V 10 bases short and J 9 bases short, with 16 bases between. The CDR3 loop reads CATGPRRGEQFF. Written as DNA, the CDR3 is TGTGCCACTGGACCCCGGAGGGGTGAGCAGTTCTTC.

This chain joins TRBV6-5 and TRBJ1-5, with no clear D. CDR1 and CDR2 from the germline V gene are MNHEY and SVGAGI. The length of the CDR3 is 14 residues. Trimming pared 2 bases from V and 5 bases from J, leaving 10 bases between. This CDR3 is CASSYRRGYQPQHF. CDR3 DNA sequence: TGTGCCAGCAGTTACCGTCGGGGATATCAGCCCCAGCATTTT.

The gene calls are TRBV13 and TRBJ2-3; the D gene is possibly TRBD2 (6 bases). Per the germline V gene, CDR1 is PRHDT and CDR2 is FYEKMQ (reference sequence). The CDR3 runs to 14 residues. V lost 1 base and J lost 6, with 11 bases in between. CDR3 bases: TGTGCCAGCAGCTTAGATTCAGGGAGGGATACGCAGTATTTT. Its translation: CASSLDSGRDTQYF.

This clonotype was observed many times. The rearrangement joins TRBV12-3 or TRBV12-4 to TRBJ1-2; the D is unclear. There are 13 residues in the CDR3. The ends were cut back, 7 bases at V and 2 bases at J, with 11 bases in the middle. CDR3 bases: TGTGCCAGCACCCGGGAGGGAAACTATGGCTACACCTTC. It encodes CASTREGNYGYTF.

This chain uses TRBV7-2 with TRBJ2-7; weak D call: TRBD1 (6 bases). The V end was cut by 6 bases, the J end by 0 bases, with 15 bases between. CDR3 length equals 15 residues. Germline values: CDR1 SGHTA, CDR2 FQGNSA. CDR3 nucleotides: TGTGCCAGCAGTCCCCAGGGGATTAGCTCCTACGAGCAGTACTTC. Its translation: CASSPQGISSYEQYF.

This chain links TRBV7-2 with TRBJ2-1; 10 bases fit TRBD2. CDR1 is SGHTA and CDR2 is FQGNSA in the germline V gene. J gave up 8 bases and V 1 base, and 8 bases lay outside the gene matches. CDR3 length: 16 amino acids. For the CDR3, the DNA is TGTGCCAGCAGCTTAGAACTAGCGGGAATTTCGGATGAGCAGTTCTTC. This sequence encodes CASSLELAGISDEQFF.

This clonotype was recorded at least ten times. An end of the junction does not agree with germline; a read error may underlie this. CDR3 protein: CASSLGAGPYEQYF. In DNA, the CDR3 is TGTGCCAGCAGTTTAGGGGCAGGTCCCTACGAGCAGTACTTC. The chain joins TRBV7-9 to TRBJ2-7; the D gene is possibly TRBD1 (5 bases). The CDR3 runs to 14 residues. Germline V gives CDR1 SEHNR, CDR2 FQNEAQ (reference sequence).

CDR3 loop: CASSLGGTDNQPQHF. As DNA, the CDR3 is TGCGCCAGCAGCTTGGGTGGGACAGACAATCAGCCCCAGCATTTT. The V call is TRBV5-1, the J call TRBJ1-5; 7 bases line up with TRBD1. This CDR3 is built from 15 residues. Per germline, CDR1 SGHRS and CDR2 YFSETQ. After removal of 0 bases from V and 3 bases from J, the junction contained 3 bases not matched to a gene.

This chain links TRBV6-2 or TRBV6-3 with TRBJ1-2, with D perhaps TRBD1 (6 bases). Per germline, CDR1 MNHEY and CDR2 SVGEGT. The CDR3 has 14 amino acids. The V gene lost 7 bases and the J gene lost 2 bases, with 14 bases spanning the gap. The CDR3 coding sequence is TGTGCCAGCAAAAGGAGACAGGAAAACTATGGCTACACCTTC. It yields the protein CASKRRQENYGYTF.

There are a few counts of this clonotype. The genes are TRBV6-5 and TRBJ2-1; TRBD1 might be the D (5 bases). The CDR3 runs 15 residues. Trimming stripped 2 bases from V and 4 bases from J, with 12 bases between. The germline gives CDR1 MNHEY, CDR2 SVGAGI. DNA of the CDR3: TGTGCCAGCAGTTACCGACAGACCACTTACAATGAGCAGTTCTTC. This encodes CASSYRQTTYNEQFF.

The genes are TRBV10-3 and TRBJ2-1; 9 nucleotides agree with TRBD1. Trimming took 3 bases from V and 7 from J; bases not matched to a gene: 4. There are 14 residues in the CDR3. Germline loops: CDR1 ENHRY, CDR2 SYGVKD. CDR3 DNA sequence: TGTGCCATCAGTGAAGGGACAGGGATGAATGAGCAGTTCTTC. As protein: CAISEGTGMNEQFF.

This clonotype has only a few counts. The chain employs TRBV4-1 and TRBJ2-2; TRBD2 agrees at 11 bases. The CDR3 consists of 16 residues. Germline-derived CDR1 and CDR2 are MGHRA and YSYEKL. With 6 bases clipped from V and 6 bases from J, the junction kept 9 bases outside the gene matches. Here the CDR3 reads CASRLDPGLAAGELFF. CDR3 DNA sequence: TGCGCCAGCAGGCTAGACCCGGGACTAGCGGCCGGGGAGCTGTTTTTT.

The rearrangement uses TRBV2 and TRBJ2-4, with D perhaps TRBD2 (5 bases). Germline loops: CDR1 SNHLY, CDR2 FYNNEI. This CDR3 has 14 amino acids. The V and J ends lost 9 bases and 4 bases respectively, with 16 bases between them. DNA of the CDR3: TGTGCCAGTAATCATCCCGGGGAGAAAAACATTCAGTACTTC. Its protein product is CASNHPGEKNIQYF.

This clonotype came up a few times. The rearrangement joins TRBV3-1 to TRBJ2-7; D unclear. The germline V gene has CDR1 LGHDT and CDR2 YNNKEL (reference sequence). Trimming shortened V by 0 bases and J by 6 bases, and 6 bases separated the two germline ends. This CDR3 is 12 amino acids long. The CDR3 here is CASSQDQGEQYF. In DNA, the CDR3 is TGTGCCAGCAGCCAAGATCAAGGCGAGCAGTACTTC.

This clonotype was found a few times. The genes are TRBV24-1 and TRBJ2-3, with TRBD2 matching 10 bases. V dropped 12 bases and J dropped 4; count of bases not matched to a gene: 6. The CDR3 is 13 amino acids. From germline, CDR1 is KGHDR and CDR2 SFDVKD. The CDR3 DNA sequence: TGTGCCGCAGGCAGCGGGGGGGCAGATACGCAGTATTTT. This codes for CAAGSGGADTQYF.

This clonotype occurred a few times. This chain links TRBV27 with TRBJ2-2; 11 nucleotides match TRBD1. The CDR3 length is 18 residues. Trimming cost V 3 bases and J 7 bases; bases outside gene matches: 13. The germline V gene encodes CDR1 MNHEY and CDR2 SMNVEV (reference sequence). The chain's CDR3 is CASSFLGQGALIDGELFF. The CDR3 bases are TGTGCCAGCAGTTTCCTCGGACAGGGGGCGTTGATCGACGGGGAGCTGTTTTTT.

There are many counts of this clonotype. The chain joins TRBV5-1 to TRBJ2-7; no firm D call. This CDR3 is built from 14 residues. Per the germline V gene, CDR1 is SGHRS and CDR2 is YFSETQ. Trimming stripped 2 bases from V and 2 bases from J, with 11 bases between. The CDR3 sequence: CASSLSQKPYEQYF. The CDR3, as DNA: TGCGCCAGCAGCTTAAGCCAGAAACCCTACGAGCAGTACTTC.

The chain employs TRBV7-2 and TRBJ1-4, with D uncertain. The V gene's germline CDR1 is SGHTA and CDR2 FQGNSA. The CDR3 loop spans 14 amino acids. V was cut by 3 bases and J by 5 bases, with 10 bases left in between. The CDR3 spells CASSLNMRNEKLFF. DNA of the CDR3: TGTGCCAGCAGCTTGAACATGAGGAATGAAAAACTGTTTTTT.

V and J are TRBV12-3 or TRBV12-4 and TRBJ1-6, with 8 bases lining up with TRBD1. The V gene end was trimmed by 5 bases and the J gene end by 8 bases; junction bases not matched to a gene: 5. This CDR3 has 14 residues. The CDR3 DNA reads TGTGCCAGCAGTACCCGGACAGGGCATTCACCCCTCCACTTT. Translated, it gives CASSTRTGHSPLHF.

The genes are TRBV24-1 and TRBJ2-1; weak D call: TRBD1 (5 bases). CDR1 and CDR2 from the germline V gene are KGHDR and SFDVKD. Deletions cut 5 bases from V and 5 bases from J, with 12 bases between. This CDR3 is 14 amino acids long. The DNA of the CDR3 is TGTGCCACCAGTGCTAGGACAAAAAACAATGAGCAGTTCTTC. Amino acid sequence: CATSARTKNNEQFF.